Listed below are T cell receptor beta chains from one sample, sequenced in a study of human T cells and chemical hapten exposure. Via MiXCR, TCRdb re-called the RACE reads, giving one row per CDR3 protein. The repertoire holds around 350,000 distinct CDR3 sequences, with 5% to 6.5% as singletons. The source was whole blood, collected in connection with sensitization to the hapten diphenylcyclopropenone (DPC). These receptors all stem from a woman aged 18 to 35 with alopecia areata. Some clones in this sample may be carry-over from other donors' samples. Each CDR3 is given with its conserved first and last residue. A D gene is named only where the DNA matches it firmly. Not all rows give a size; the values are once, few, many and, for expanded clones, a class.

CDR3 DNA	CDR3 protein	clone size	J gene	V gene	D gene
TGCGCCAGCAGCTTGGGACTGTTTCTTATGAACACTGAAGCTTTCTTT	CASSLGLFLMNTEAFF	many	TRBJ1-1	TRBV5-1	NA
TGTGCCAGCAGAGGGATCCTTTACGCAGATACGCAGTATTTT	CASRGILYADTQYF	many	TRBJ2-3	TRBV2	NA
TGTGCCAGCAGTGGTAGTGTTCTGAACGAGCAGTACTTC	CASSGSVLNEQYF	many	TRBJ2-7	TRBV28	NA
TGTGCCAGCTCACCACTCGGGGGGAGCCAAGAGACCCAGTACTTC	CASSPLGGSQETQYF	NA	TRBJ2-5	TRBV18	TRBD2
TGTGCCAGCAGCCAGACAGGGGAAAACACTGAAGCTTTCTTT	CASSQTGENTEAFF	NA	TRBJ1-1	TRBV3-1	TRBD1
TGTGCCAGCAGTTTAGGGGGCCAGCAAGGCTACACCTTC	CASSLGGQQGYTF	medium-sized	TRBJ1-2	TRBV12-3/TRBV12-4	NA
TGCAGCGTTCAGCAGGGGAATTCACCCCTCCACTTT	CSVQQGNSPLHF	few	TRBJ1-6	TRBV29-1	NA
TGTGCCAGCCAAAACCCCCCTAATAGCGGGGACACGTTTACAGTTGGGACCCAGTACTTC	CASQNPPNSGDTFTVGTQYF	many	TRBJ2-5	TRBV6-1	TRBD2
TGTGCCAGCAGTTGGTATGAAGGGGTCGAGCAGTACTTC	CASSWYEGVEQYF	many	TRBJ2-7	TRBV27	NA
TGCGCCAGCAGCCGCCTGGGACAGGGAGAGACCCAGTACTTC	CASSRLGQGETQYF	few	TRBJ2-5	TRBV5-1	TRBD1
TGTGCCAGCAGCCTGACAGGCGAGGCAGAGACCCAGTACTTC	CASSLTGEAETQYF	NA	TRBJ2-5	TRBV7-3	NA
TGTGCCAGCAGCCAAGTCGGACCGACGACGATCGGCTACACCTTC	CASSQVGPTTIGYTF	NA	TRBJ1-2	TRBV14	NA
TGTGCCAGCAGTACCGGGACAGCCAATAATTCACCCCTCCACTTT	CASSTGTANNSPLHF	NA	TRBJ1-6	TRBV27	TRBD1
TGTGCCAGCAGTGACTCAGGGGGCGATAATTCACCCCTCCACTTT	CASSDSGGDNSPLHF	few	TRBJ1-6	TRBV6-4	TRBD1
TGTGCCAGCAGTGTGGTAGCGGGGAAGGGAGATACGCAGTATTTT	CASSVVAGKGDTQYF	NA	TRBJ2-3	TRBV2	TRBD2
TGTGCCAGCAGTAGGGGTTCTCAGGATACGCAGTATTTT	CASSRGSQDTQYF	many	TRBJ2-3	TRBV6-5	NA
TGTGCCAGCAGCTGGGACAGTAGCACAGATACGCAGTATTTT	CASSWDSSTDTQYF	many	TRBJ2-3	TRBV5-5	TRBD1
TGTGCCAGCAGTGACTCGGACAGTTCTAGCACAGATACGCAGTATTTT	CASSDSDSSSTDTQYF	NA	TRBJ2-3	TRBV6-2/TRBV6-3	NA
TGTGCCAGCAGTGAACAAATCTCTGGGGCCAACGTCCTGACTTTC	CASSEQISGANVLTF	many	TRBJ2-6	TRBV6-4	NA
TGTGCCAGCAGCACCCACAGGGACTCCTACAATGAGCAGTTCTTC	CASSTHRDSYNEQFF	few	TRBJ2-1	TRBV7-2	NA
TGCAGCGTTGCCGGAGAACTTAATGAAAAACTGTTTTTT	CSVAGELNEKLFF	many	TRBJ1-4	TRBV29-1	NA
TGCAGTGCTAGAGATATTACAGATACGCAGTATTTT	CSARDITDTQYF	many	TRBJ2-3	TRBV20-1	NA
TGTGCCAGCAGCCCTACAGGGGTTTACACTGAAGCTTTCTTT	CASSPTGVYTEAFF	NA	TRBJ1-1	TRBV7-9	TRBD1
TGTGCCAGCAGCCAAGATCCGGGACAGAGGTACGAGCAGTACTTC	CASSQDPGQRYEQYF	few	TRBJ2-7	TRBV4-2	TRBD1
TGTGCCAGCAGCTCAAGACAGGGGGTATTGAACACTGAAGCTTTCTTT	CASSSRQGVLNTEAFF	NA	TRBJ1-1	TRBV7-2	TRBD1
TGCAGCGTTGAAGGAGACACTAAGAGCTCCTACGAGCAGTACTTC	CSVEGDTKSSYEQYF	NA	TRBJ2-7	TRBV29-1	NA
TGTGCGGGCCCAAGCGGGGGGGCGATCACCGAGGAGCTGTTTTTT	CAGPSGGAITEELFF	once	TRBJ2-2	TRBV2	TRBD2
TGTGCCAGCAGTTACGCCGGGACAGGGATTTCCGAGACCCAGTACTTC	CASSYAGTGISETQYF	many	TRBJ2-5	TRBV6-2/TRBV6-3	TRBD1
TGTGCCAGCAGCCCAGGGACAGGACCGCAGCCCCAGCATTTT	CASSPGTGPQPQHF	many	TRBJ1-5	TRBV9	TRBD1
TGTGCCAGCGGACAGGGCTATGGCTACACCTTC	CASGQGYGYTF	many	TRBJ1-2	TRBV25-1	TRBD1
TGTGCCAGCAGCTTAAGGGGCCAGCAAACAGATACGCAGTATTTT	CASSLRGQQTDTQYF	few	TRBJ2-3	TRBV7-2	NA
TGCGCCAGCAGCCAATTAGAAGATACGCAGTATTTT	CASSQLEDTQYF	few	TRBJ2-3	TRBV4-1	NA
TGTGCCAGCAGGGAAGGGGGAGTCAAGGATACGCAGTATTTT	CASREGGVKDTQYF	many	TRBJ2-3	TRBV6-2/TRBV6-3	NA
TGTGCCAGCAGTGAAGGCCCGGAGCGGAACATTCAGTACTTC	CASSEGPERNIQYF	few	TRBJ2-4	TRBV6-4	NA
TGTGCCAGCACACACTCCGGGACAGGGGGGCTAGTCAATGAGCAGTTCTTC	CASTHSGTGGLVNEQFF	few	TRBJ2-1	TRBV12-3/TRBV12-4	TRBD1
TGTGCCAGCAGTGAGCTCCGAGAGACCCAGTACTTC	CASSELRETQYF	few	TRBJ2-5	TRBV2	NA
TGTGCCAGCAGCTTTGGGGACAGAAACACAGATACGCAGTATTTT	CASSFGDRNTDTQYF	many	TRBJ2-3	TRBV7-2	TRBD1
TGCGCCAGCAGCCTATTCTTTGGACAGGTCCAAAGAGAGACCCAGTACTTC	CASSLFFGQVQRETQYF	few	TRBJ2-5	TRBV4-1	TRBD1
TGTGCCAGCAGCTTCCCAGGTGGGCAGGGGCTTAAGCCCCAGCATTTT	CASSFPGGQGLKPQHF	NA	TRBJ1-5	TRBV28	NA
TGTGCTAGCAGCTTAGCGGTAGGACAGGCAATCCAAGGCAATCAGCCCCAGCATTTT	CASSLAVGQAIQGNQPQHF	NA	TRBJ1-5	TRBV7-7	TRBD1
TGTGCCAGCAGCTTTCGTTCGGAGGGGAGTCGGAACATTCAGTACTTC	CASSFRSEGSRNIQYF	few	TRBJ2-4	TRBV7-8	NA
TGTGCCAGCAGCCGGGTTACAGGGGGCAATCAGCCCCAGCATTTT	CASSRVTGGNQPQHF	NA	TRBJ1-5	TRBV6-2/TRBV6-3	TRBD1
TGTGCCGTACGTAGCGGCGGGCGAGGCACTGAAGCTTTCTTT	CAVRSGGRGTEAFF	few	TRBJ1-1	TRBV11-2	NA
TGTGCCAGCAGCCCCGCCTACGCGAACACCGGGGAGCTGTTTTTT	CASSPAYANTGELFF	many	TRBJ2-2	TRBV28	NA
TGTGCCAGCAGCAACAGAGCAGATACGCAGTATTTT	CASSNRADTQYF	NA	TRBJ2-3	TRBV6-2/TRBV6-3	NA
TGTGCCAGCAGCCAAAGATACCGCAATGAAAAACTGTTTTTT	CASSQRYRNEKLFF	NA	TRBJ1-4	TRBV3-1	NA
TGTGCCAGCAGTTACGGGGAAGGAAGAGATACGCAGTATTTT	CASSYGEGRDTQYF	NA	TRBJ2-3	TRBV6-6	NA
TGTGCCAGTAGCCCTGACAGGCTGAACACCGGGGAGCTGTTTTTT	CASSPDRLNTGELFF	NA	TRBJ2-2	TRBV19	NA
TGTGCCAGCAGCTTAGAGCCAGGACCCGAGGCCCAGTACTTC	CASSLEPGPEAQYF	few	TRBJ2-5	TRBV11-2	NA
TGCGCCAGCAGCCTATCCTTGGACAGGTCCCCCTATGGCTACACCTTC	CASSLSLDRSPYGYTF	NA	TRBJ1-2	TRBV4-1	TRBD1
TGTGCCATCAGTGAGCCCCGGGCGTCGCAGTATTTT	CAISEPRASQYF	NA	TRBJ2-3	TRBV10-3	NA
TGCAGTGCTAGTTTGAGGGCTGAAGCTTTCTTT	CSASLRAEAFF	NA	TRBJ1-1	TRBV20-1	NA
TGCAGTGCTACGCCCCCCTGGACAGGCCTCCAAGAGACCCAGTACTTC	CSATPPWTGLQETQYF	few	TRBJ2-5	TRBV20-1	TRBD1
TGCGCCAGCAGCCAAGGCAAAACAGAAAATTCACCCCTCCACTTT	CASSQGKTENSPLHF	NA	TRBJ1-6	TRBV4-3	NA
TGTGCCAGCAGCGCTATCAATATCCAGGGTAAAGGCTACACCTTC	CASSAINIQGKGYTF	few	TRBJ1-2	TRBV11-2	NA